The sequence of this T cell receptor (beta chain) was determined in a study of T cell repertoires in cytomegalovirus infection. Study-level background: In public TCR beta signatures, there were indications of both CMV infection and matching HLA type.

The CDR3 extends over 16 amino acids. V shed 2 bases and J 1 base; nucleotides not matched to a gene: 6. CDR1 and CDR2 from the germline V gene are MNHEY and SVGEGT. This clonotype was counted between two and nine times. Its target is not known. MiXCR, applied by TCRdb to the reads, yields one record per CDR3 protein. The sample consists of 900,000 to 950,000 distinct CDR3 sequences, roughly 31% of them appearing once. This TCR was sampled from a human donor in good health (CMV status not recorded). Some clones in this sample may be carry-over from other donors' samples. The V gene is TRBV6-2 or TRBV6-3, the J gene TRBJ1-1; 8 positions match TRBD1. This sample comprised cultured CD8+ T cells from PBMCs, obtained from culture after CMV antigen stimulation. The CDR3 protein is CASSYRDRRPNTEAFF. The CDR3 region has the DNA TGTGCCAGCAGTTACCGGGACAGGCGACCGAACACTGAAGCTTTCTTT.